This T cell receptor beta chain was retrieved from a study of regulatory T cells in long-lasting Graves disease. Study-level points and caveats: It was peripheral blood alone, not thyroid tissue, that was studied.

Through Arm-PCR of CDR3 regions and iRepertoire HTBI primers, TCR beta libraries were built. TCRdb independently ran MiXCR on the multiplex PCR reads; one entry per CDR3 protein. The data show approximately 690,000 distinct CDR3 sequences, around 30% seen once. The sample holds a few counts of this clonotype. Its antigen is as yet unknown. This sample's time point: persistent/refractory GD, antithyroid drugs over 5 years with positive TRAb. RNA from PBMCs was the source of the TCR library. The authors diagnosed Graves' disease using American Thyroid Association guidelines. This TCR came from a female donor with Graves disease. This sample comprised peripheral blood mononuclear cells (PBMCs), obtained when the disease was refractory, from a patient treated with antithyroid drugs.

CDR3 protein: CASSIRGGGAFF. The CDR3 coding sequence is TGTGCCAGTAGTATCCGCGGAGGGGGAGCTTTCTTT. The V and J genes are TRBV19 and TRBJ1-1; TRBD1 might be the D (6 bases). The V end lost 3 bases, the J end lost 10 bases, and 12 bases lay between the germline ends. Per the germline V gene, CDR1 is LNHDA and CDR2 is SQIVND (reference sequence). The CDR3 consists of 12 residues.